This T cell receptor (beta chain) is from a study of T cell responses to AZD1222 COVID-19 vaccine. Study-level findings and limits: Epitopes outside B.1.351 and B.1.1.7 mutated regions reportedly drew nearly half of spike TCRs. Among those given AZD1222, only six were seropositive at baseline. Spike-specific TCR repertoires showed rising breadth and depth after two AZD1222 doses. Possibly, clonal diversity was underestimated; donors were largely white British and included more females.

This clone appeared a single time. Antigen specificity is unknown. The V end was cut by 4 bases, the J end by 8 bases, with 21 bases between. In germline, CDR1 is SGHRS, CDR2 YFSETQ. This CDR3 has 15 residues. Libraries were prepared by immunoSEQ multiplex PCR; TCRdb keeps only in-frame clonotypes and omits some of them. Among some 180,000 clones listed, about 93% were seen once. The gene calls are TRBV5-1 and TRBJ1-2; possibly TRBD1 for D (5 bases). This material consisted of peripheral blood, taken 28 days after the second dose of the MenACWY control vaccine. This TCR came from an adult who received the MenACWY meningococcal vaccine as a control. The CDR3 DNA sequence: TGCGCCAGCAGCCCTGCGGTCGGAGGGGTACGGGGCTACACCTTC. It is translated as CASSPAVGGVRGYTF.